The T cell receptor (beta chain) under discussion was sequenced for a study of blood T cell repertoires in COVID-19. Study context: The samples span acute and convalescent COVID-19 from the United States, Italy and Spain. PBMCs, B-cell-depleted T cells, or T cells provided the cDNA or gDNA that made up the material.

Produced via immunoSEQ multiplex PCR; TCRdb's table is partial and in-frame only. The sample holds 150,000 to 200,000 clones, approximately 83% seen once. Germline lookup yields CDR1 LGHDT and CDR2 YNNKEL (reference sequence). The germline V and J ends were trimmed by 1 base and 0 bases, with 12 bases remaining between them. The length of the CDR3 is 16 residues. Input material: peripheral blood. The chain uses TRBV3-1 (or the pseudogene TRBV3-2) and TRBJ1-1; maybe TRBD1 (5 bases). The sequence was collected from a woman aged 60-75 years with acute or convalescent COVID-19. DNA for the CDR3: TGTGCCAGCAGCCAAGGTATGGGACTTATGAACACTGAAGCTTTCTTT. This sequence encodes CASSQGMGLMNTEAFF.